The rows below give T cell receptor beta chains drawn from one sample of a study of cytomegalovirus exposure and HLA in healthy donors. Method: immunoSEQ multiplex PCR; TCRdb's copy keeps in-frame clones and lacks some. The repertoire has 200,000 to 250,000 clones, around 80% of them found once; the top ten carry roughly 2.5%. Sequenced: PBMCs. These receptors came from a woman aged 55 to 70 in good health and CMV-seropositive. CDR3s include the opening cysteine and the closing phenylalanine or tryptophan. A D gene is named only where the DNA matches it firmly. A clone size is listed for some rows: how often the clone was seen (once, few, many), or a class if it is expanded.

- | TRBJ2-3 | 16 | TRBV6-1 | - | TGTGCCAGCAGTGAGTGGGGGGGGGCAGACACAGATACGCAGTATTTT | CASSEWGGADTDTQYF
- | TRBJ1-5 | 14 | TRBV11-2 | - | TGTGCCAGCTTCTCCAGGTATCACAATCAGCCCCAGCATTTT | CASFSRYHNQPQHF
once | TRBJ1-4 | 13 | TRBV5-4 | - | TGTGCCAGCAGCCAGTCAGGGAAAGAAAAACTGTTTTTT | CASSQSGKEKLFF
- | TRBJ1-1 | 15 | TRBV5-1 | - | TGCGCCAGCAGCCAAACAACACAGGGGAACACTGAAGCTTTCTTT | CASSQTTQGNTEAFF
- | TRBJ1-1 | 16 | TRBV6-6 | - | TGTGCCAGCAAGGCACAACAGGGTTCTGAGAGCACTGAAGCTTTCTTT | CASKAQQGSESTEAFF
- | TRBJ2-7 | 14 | TRBV14 | TRBD1 | TGTGCCAGCAGCCAAGACAGGGGGTTACACGAGCAGTACTTC | CASSQDRGLHEQYF
once | TRBJ1-3 | 14 | TRBV5-1 | - | TGCGCCAGCAGCTGGACAGATCCTGGAAACACCATATATTTT | CASSWTDPGNTIYF
- | TRBJ1-1 | 13 | TRBV7-2 | TRBD1 | TGTGCCAGCAGCGTTCAACAGGGGGTAGTAGCTTTCTTT | CASSVQQGVVAFF
- | TRBJ1-2 | 16 | TRBV18 | - | TGTGCCAGCTCACCGTTGGACAGCACTATAACTAATGGCTACACCTTC | CASSPLDSTITNGYTF
- | TRBJ2-3 | 14 | TRBV6-6 | - | TGTGCCAGCAGTCCTGGACACTCCACAGATACGCAGTATTTT | CASSPGHSTDTQYF
- | TRBJ2-3 | 14 | TRBV5-1 | TRBD1 | TGCGCCAGCAGCTCCAGACAGGGGGCAGATACGCAGTATTTT | CASSSRQGADTQYF
once | TRBJ1-5 | 15 | TRBV15 | - | TGTGCCACCAGCAGGACGGTGGGCGTAAATCAGCCCCAGCATTTT | CATSRTVGVNQPQHF
- | TRBJ2-1 | 16 | TRBV5-1 | TRBD2 | TGCGCCAGCAGCCTGGCGGGGGGCGTCTTGTCCAATGAGCAGTTCTTC | CASSLAGGVLSNEQFF
- | TRBJ1-2 | 12 | TRBV2 | - | TGTGCCAGCGCCAGGACTAACTATGGCTACACCTTC | CASARTNYGYTF
- | TRBJ2-5 | 17 | TRBV21-1 | - | TGTGCCAGCAGCAAAGGAGTATGGGGACAGGGGTGGGAGACCCAGTACTTC | CASSKGVWGQGWETQYF
- | TRBJ2-7 | 13 | TRBV7-9 | TRBD1 | TGTGCCAGCACACCAGGGGGCGCGTGGGAGCAGTACTTC | CASTPGGAWEQYF
- | TRBJ1-2 | 13 | TRBV5-8 | - | TGTGCCATACGGGACACCCCGAGAGGTGGCTACACCTTC | CAIRDTPRGGYTF
- | TRBJ1-1 | 11 | TRBV6-5 | - | TGTGCCAGCAGACAGGGCACTGAAGCTTTCTTT | CASRQGTEAFF
- | TRBJ2-7 | 11 | TRBV29-1 | - | TGCAGCGTTGAGCGAGCGTACGAGCAGTACTTC | CSVERAYEQYF
- | TRBJ1-4 | 10 | TRBV2 | - | TGTGCCAGCGGGGGGGAAAAACTGTTTTTT | CASGGEKLFF
- | TRBJ2-7 | 15 | TRBV6-5 | TRBD2 | TGTGCCAGCAGTTACTCGGGACTAGAGACCTACGAGCAGTACTTC | CASSYSGLETYEQYF
- | TRBJ2-3 | 17 | TRBV11-2 | TRBD2 | TGTGCCAGCAGCTTAGGGCCTAGCGGGAGTCCCGCAGATACGCAGTATTTT | CASSLGPSGSPADTQYF
- | TRBJ2-7 | 15 | TRBV4-2 | TRBD2 | TGTGCCAGCAGCCAAGATCTTAGGACTAGCAATGAGCAGTACTTC | CASSQDLRTSNEQYF
- | TRBJ1-1 | 15 | TRBV5-4 | - | TGTGCCAGCAGCCCTCGACTAAGCATGAACACTGAAGCTTTCTTT | CASSPRLSMNTEAFF
- | TRBJ2-1 | 14 | TRBV5-4 | TRBD2 | TGTGCCAGCAGCTTGCGGGAGGGGTTCAATGAGCAGTTCTTC | CASSLREGFNEQFF
- | TRBJ1-3 | 15 | TRBV7-9 | - | TGTGCCAGCAGCTTAATAGGGGGTACTGGAAACACCATATATTTT | CASSLIGGTGNTIYF
once | TRBJ2-3 | 16 | TRBV4-2 | - | TGTGCCAGCAGCCAATCGGACACTCTTAGCACAGATACGCAGTATTTT | CASSQSDTLSTDTQYF
- | TRBJ1-1 | 11 | TRBV30 | - | TGTGCCTGGAGTGTACTCCATGAAGCTTTCTTT | CAWSVLHEAFF
- | TRBJ2-1 | 16 | TRBV6-6 | TRBD2 | TGTGCCAGCAGTGGCTCCGGGACTAGGTTCTTGAATGAGCAGTTCTTC | CASSGSGTRFLNEQFF
once | TRBJ2-7 | 15 | TRBV5-1 | TRBD2 | TGCGCCAGCAGCGAAAGCGGGGTGTACTCCTACGAGCAGTACTTC | CASSESGVYSYEQYF
- | TRBJ1-2 | 14 | TRBV6-5 | - | TGTGCCAGCAGTTCGTGGCTAGCTAACTATGGCTACACCTTC | CASSSWLANYGYTF
- | TRBJ2-3 | 18 | TRBV12-2 | - | TGTGCAAGTCGCTTTGGACTAGCGGGAGACCCTTCCACAGATACGCAGTATTTT | CASRFGLAGDPSTDTQYF
- | TRBJ2-3 | 12 | TRBV10-3 | - | TGTGCCATCGGCAGGGCGACAGATACGCAGTATTTT | CAIGRATDTQYF
- | TRBJ1-1 | 16 | TRBV7-8 | - | TGTGCCAGCAGTTCCGCAGGGGCGTATGGGTTCGCTGAAGCTTTCTTT | CASSSAGAYGFAEAFF
few | TRBJ1-4 | 16 | TRBV5-4 | - | TGTGCCAGCAGCGCGACAGGACGGGGGGGAAATGAAAAACTGTTTTTT | CASSATGRGGNEKLFF
- | TRBJ2-7 | 15 | TRBV6-5 | TRBD2 | TGTGCCAGCAGCTTCCCTAGCGGGGGCACCTACGAGCAGTACTTC | CASSFPSGGTYEQYF
- | TRBJ2-1 | 13 | TRBV30 | - | TGTGCCTGTGCTAGTAATCCCCAATCTGAGCAGTTCTTC | CACASNPQSEQFF
few | TRBJ2-3 | 12 | TRBV5-1 | - | TGCGCCAGCAGCCCCGGGGGATATACGCAGTATTTT | CASSPGGYTQYF
- | TRBJ1-1 | 20 | TRBV9 | TRBD1 | TGTGCCAGCAGCGTAAGAGCTATAAAGTCCCGGGACAGGTTCAACACTGAAGCTTTCTTT | CASSVRAIKSRDRFNTEAFF
- | TRBJ2-2 | 15 | TRBV7-8 | TRBD1 | TGTGCCAGCAGCTCGGGGACAGGAGCAACCGGGGAGCTGTTTTTT | CASSSGTGATGELFF
- | TRBJ1-1 | 13 | TRBV6-5 | TRBD1 | TGTGCCAGCACTCGACAGGGGGGTACTGAAGCTTTCTTT | CASTRQGGTEAFF
- | TRBJ1-1 | 15 | TRBV28 | TRBD1 | TGTGCCAGCAGTCCTCCAGGGGGCATGAACACTGAAGCTTTCTTT | CASSPPGGMNTEAFF
- | TRBJ2-2 | 14 | TRBV5-1 | - | TGCGCCAGCATTGGAGGGACGAACACCGGGGAGCTGTTTTTT | CASIGGTNTGELFF
- | TRBJ1-2 | 13 | TRBV7-8 | - | TGTGCCAGCAGCCCCGACAGGAACTATGGCTACACCTTC | CASSPDRNYGYTF
- | TRBJ2-5 | 15 | TRBV4-1 | TRBD2 | TGCGCCAGCAGCCAAGCGGGGACTATGGGAGAGACCCAGTACTTC | CASSQAGTMGETQYF
once | TRBJ1-5 | 19 | TRBV18 | TRBD1 | TGTGCCAGCTCGATCCTCCGGACAGGGGAGATGTTGAAGAGTCAGCCCCAGCATTTT | CASSILRTGEMLKSQPQHF